This T cell receptor (beta chain) was found in a study of cytomegalovirus exposure and HLA in healthy donors. Overall study findings and caveats: The authors assumed roughly uniform sequencing depth across donors for presence/absence analyses. Most subjects had HLA-A and HLA-B alleles reportedly predicted accurately by TCR beta sequences.

A remark on this clone: The antigen is unknown.

The primer mix had 60 Vbeta and 13 Jbeta primers. Using immunoSEQ multiplex PCR, the repertoire was profiled, and TCRdb retains in-frame clones only, with some absent. The table includes around 200,000 clones, approximately 86% detected once. Germline lookup yields CDR1 MDHEN and CDR2 SYDVKM. The CDR3 extends over 14 amino acids. V lost 6 bases, J lost 3 bases, and 3 bases stayed unmatched. The source of this sequence is a woman in her 30s in good health and CMV-seronegative. This chain connects TRBV28 to TRBJ2-2; 8 bases agree with TRBD1. Sequencing input: PBMCs. This CDR3 reads CASRTTGDTGELFF. CDR3 bases: TGTGCCAGCAGGACGACAGGGGACACCGGGGAGCTGTTTTTT.